This TCR beta chain was retrieved from a study of blood T cell repertoires in COVID-19. At the level of the study: Both acute and convalescent COVID-19 samples were obtained from the United States, Italy and Spain. T cells, B-cell-depleted T cells, or PBMCs provided the cDNA or gDNA that served as material.

Authors' data handling: Amplification of reference gene primers provided the estimated nucleated cell counts. Only in-frame clones appear in the TCRdb table, and some are missing; sequencing was by immunoSEQ multiplex PCR. The DNA was the basis for D and trimming; V, J and clone size are from that table. The sample lists 300,000 or so clones, 80% to 90% occurring once. The germline CDR1 and CDR2 sequences are SQVTM and ANQGSEA. With 7 bases clipped from V and 4 bases from J, the junction kept 5 bases outside the gene matches. The CDR3 loop spans 13 amino acids. This clonotype was obtained from a woman between 40 and 50 years old with acute or convalescent COVID-19. Sequences were obtained from peripheral blood. V and J are TRBV29-1 and TRBJ1-2, with 11 positions matching TRBD1. In DNA form, the CDR3 reads TGCAGCGCTGCGGGACAGGGGGTCTATGGCTACACCTTC. Translated, it gives CSAAGQGVYGYTF.